This entry is about one T cell receptor beta chain. Libraries were prepared by immunoSEQ multiplex PCR; TCRdb keeps only in-frame clonotypes and omits some of them. The sample gives 87,000 or so clones, almost 90% of which show up once; approximately 9.1% is in the top ten. The entry originates in a study of T cell responses to AZD1222 COVID-19 vaccine. Source: peripheral blood, taken on day 0 of AZD1222 vaccination. The TCR was taken from an adult in good health.

CDR3 bases: TGTGCCAGCAGTTACTGGCAGTTTAATTCACCCCTCCACTTT. Translation gives CASSYWQFNSPLHF. The chain uses TRBV6-5 and TRBJ1-6; the D is unclear. The CDR3 has 14 residues. Germline assignment: CDR1 MNHEY and CDR2 SVGAGI. The V and J ends lost 1 base and 6 bases respectively, with 7 bases between them.